This T cell receptor (beta chain) was identified during a study of technical replicates of blood from four donors. CDR3 size: 16 residues. V gave up 2 bases and J gave up 2 bases; unmatched junction bases: 4. Looked up from germline, CDR1 is MGHRA and CDR2 is YSYEKL. TCRdb's table, derived via immunoSEQ multiplex PCR, lists solely in-frame clones and lacks some. Among 55,000 to 70,000 clones, approximately 86% were seen once, and the ten largest hold roughly 5%. The TCR was taken from a human donor in good health. Some clones in this sample may be carry-over from other donors' samples. The chain joins TRBV4-1 to TRBJ2-1, with 9 bases lining up with TRBD2. The sample comprised PBMCs. For the CDR3, the DNA is TGCGCCAGCAGCCAACCGGGACTAGCTACCTACAATGAGCAGTTCTTC. As protein: CASSQPGLATYNEQFF.